This entry is about one T cell receptor (beta chain). This entry is derived from a study of blood T cell repertoires in COVID-19. The germline CDR1 and CDR2 sequences are GTSNPN and SVGIG (reference sequence). Deletions cut 1 base from V and 10 bases from J, with 7 bases between. CDR3 length: 11 residues. Produced via immunoSEQ multiplex PCR; TCRdb's table is partial and in-frame only. Here the sample spans about 38,000 clones, under 90% being singletons. Sequencing was carried out using peripheral blood. The TCR was taken from a man aged 55 to 69 with COVID-19, enrolled during active disease. J is TRBJ1-4 and V is TRBV30; D is unresolved. CDR3 amino acids: CAWSDRGKLFF. CDR3 bases: TGTGCCTGGAGTGATAGAGGAAAACTGTTTTTT.